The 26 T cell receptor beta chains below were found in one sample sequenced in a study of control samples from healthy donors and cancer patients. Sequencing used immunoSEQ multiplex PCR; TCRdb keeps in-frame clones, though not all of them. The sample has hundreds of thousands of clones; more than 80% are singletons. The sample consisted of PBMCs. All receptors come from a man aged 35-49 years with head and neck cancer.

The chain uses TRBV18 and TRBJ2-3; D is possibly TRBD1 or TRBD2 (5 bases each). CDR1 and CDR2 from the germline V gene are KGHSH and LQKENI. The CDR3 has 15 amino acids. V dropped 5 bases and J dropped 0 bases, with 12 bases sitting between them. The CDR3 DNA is TGTGCCAGCTCAGGGACCGGCGCTAGCACAGATACGCAGTATTTT. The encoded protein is CASSGTGASTDTQYF.

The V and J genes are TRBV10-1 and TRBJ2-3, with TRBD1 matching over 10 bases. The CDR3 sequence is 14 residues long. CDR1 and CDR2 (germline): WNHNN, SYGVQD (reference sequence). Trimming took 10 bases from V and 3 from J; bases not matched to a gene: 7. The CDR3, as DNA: TGCGCCACCGCGGACAGGGGGAGGACAGATACGCAGTATTTT. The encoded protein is CATADRGRTDTQYF.

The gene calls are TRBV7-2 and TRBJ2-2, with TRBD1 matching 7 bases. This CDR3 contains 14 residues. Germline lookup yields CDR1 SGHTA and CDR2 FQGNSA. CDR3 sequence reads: CVSRTGGNTGELFF. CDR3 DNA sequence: TGTGTATCACGGACAGGCGGGAACACCGGGGAGCTGTTTTTT.

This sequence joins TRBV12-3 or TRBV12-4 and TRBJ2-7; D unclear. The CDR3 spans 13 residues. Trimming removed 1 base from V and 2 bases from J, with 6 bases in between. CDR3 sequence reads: CASSLGRTYEQYF. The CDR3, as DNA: TGTGCCAGCAGTTTAGGCAGAACCTACGAGCAGTACTTC.

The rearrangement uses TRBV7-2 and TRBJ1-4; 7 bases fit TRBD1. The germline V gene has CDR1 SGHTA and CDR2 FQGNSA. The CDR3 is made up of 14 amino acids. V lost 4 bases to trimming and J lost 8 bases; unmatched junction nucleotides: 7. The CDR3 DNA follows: TGTGCCAGCAGCTGGCGACAGGGACGGGAAAAACTGTTTTTT. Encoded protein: CASSWRQGREKLFF.

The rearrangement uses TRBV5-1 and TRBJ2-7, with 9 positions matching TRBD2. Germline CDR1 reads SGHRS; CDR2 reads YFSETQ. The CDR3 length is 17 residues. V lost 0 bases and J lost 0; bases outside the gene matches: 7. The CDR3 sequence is CASSLGLAGTRSYEQYF. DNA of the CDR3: TGCGCCAGCAGCTTGGGGCTAGCGGGGACCCGCTCCTACGAGCAGTACTTC.

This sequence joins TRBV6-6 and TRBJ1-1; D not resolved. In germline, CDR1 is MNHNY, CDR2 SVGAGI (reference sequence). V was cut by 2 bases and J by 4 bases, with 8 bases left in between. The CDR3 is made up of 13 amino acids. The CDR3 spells CASSYVQSTEAFF. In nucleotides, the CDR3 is TGTGCCAGCAGTTACGTCCAGAGCACTGAAGCTTTCTTT.

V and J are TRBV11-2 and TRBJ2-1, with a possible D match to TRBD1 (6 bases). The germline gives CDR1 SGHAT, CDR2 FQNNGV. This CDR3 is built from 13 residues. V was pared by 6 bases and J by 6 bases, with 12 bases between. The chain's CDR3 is CASRNREVNEQFF. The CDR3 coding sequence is TGTGCCAGCAGGAACAGGGAAGTCAATGAGCAGTTCTTC.

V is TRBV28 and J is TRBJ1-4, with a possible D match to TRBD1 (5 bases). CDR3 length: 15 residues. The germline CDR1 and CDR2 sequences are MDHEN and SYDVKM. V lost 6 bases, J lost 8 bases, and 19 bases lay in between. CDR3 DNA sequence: TGTGCCAGCAGGCCCCGTGGGGCGGGTAGCGAAAAACTGTTTTTT. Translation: CASRPRGAGSEKLFF.

CDR3 loop: CASSIASQGLYEQYF. The CDR3, as DNA: TGTGCCAGTAGTATCGCATCCCAGGGACTATACGAGCAGTACTTC. This chain connects TRBV19 to TRBJ2-7; TRBD2 matches at 7 bases. V was pared by 3 bases and J by 4 bases, with 9 bases of the junction left unmatched. In germline, CDR1 is LNHDA, CDR2 SQIVND (reference sequence). The CDR3 consists of 15 residues.

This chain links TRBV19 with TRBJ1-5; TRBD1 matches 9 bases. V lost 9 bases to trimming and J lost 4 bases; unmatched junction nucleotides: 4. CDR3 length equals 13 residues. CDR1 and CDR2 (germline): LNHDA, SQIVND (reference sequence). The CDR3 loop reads CASRQGGNQPQHF. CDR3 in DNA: TGTGCCAGCAGACAGGGGGGGAATCAGCCCCAGCATTTT.

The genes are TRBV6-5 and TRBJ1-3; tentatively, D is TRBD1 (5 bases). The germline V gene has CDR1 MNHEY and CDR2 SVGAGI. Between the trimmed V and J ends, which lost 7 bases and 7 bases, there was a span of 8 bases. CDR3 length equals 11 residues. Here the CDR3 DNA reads TGTGCCAGCACAGGGCCGAACACCATATATTTT. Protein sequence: CASTGPNTIYF.

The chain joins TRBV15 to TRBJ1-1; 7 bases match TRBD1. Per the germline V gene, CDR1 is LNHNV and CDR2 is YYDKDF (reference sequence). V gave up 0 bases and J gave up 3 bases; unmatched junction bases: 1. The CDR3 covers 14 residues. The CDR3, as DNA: TGTGCCACCAGCAGAGATCAGGGGGACACTGAAGCTTTCTTT. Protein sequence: CATSRDQGDTEAFF.

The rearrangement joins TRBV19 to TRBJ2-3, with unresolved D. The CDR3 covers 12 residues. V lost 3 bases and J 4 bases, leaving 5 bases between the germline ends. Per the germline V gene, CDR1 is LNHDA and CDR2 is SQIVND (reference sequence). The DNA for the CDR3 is TGTGCCAGTAGTATCCCCGCAGATACGCAGTATTTT. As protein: CASSIPADTQYF.

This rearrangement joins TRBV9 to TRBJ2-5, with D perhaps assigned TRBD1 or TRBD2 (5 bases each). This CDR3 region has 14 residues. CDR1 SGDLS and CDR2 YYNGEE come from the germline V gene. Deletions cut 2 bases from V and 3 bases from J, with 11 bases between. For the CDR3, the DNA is TGTGCCAGCAGCGTCGAGGGGTGGAAAGAGACCCAGTACTTC. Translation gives CASSVEGWKETQYF.

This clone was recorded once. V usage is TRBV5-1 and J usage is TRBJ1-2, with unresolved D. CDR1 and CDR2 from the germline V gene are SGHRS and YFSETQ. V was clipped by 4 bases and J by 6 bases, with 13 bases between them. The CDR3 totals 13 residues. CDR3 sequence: CASSALSRDGYTF. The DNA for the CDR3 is TGCGCCAGCAGCGCCTTGAGCCGTGATGGCTACACCTTC.

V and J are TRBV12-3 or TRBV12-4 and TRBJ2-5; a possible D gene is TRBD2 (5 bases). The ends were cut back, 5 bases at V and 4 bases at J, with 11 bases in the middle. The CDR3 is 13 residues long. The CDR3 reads CASSRGTGETQYF. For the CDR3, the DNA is TGTGCCAGCAGTCGGGGTACGGGAGAGACCCAGTACTTC.

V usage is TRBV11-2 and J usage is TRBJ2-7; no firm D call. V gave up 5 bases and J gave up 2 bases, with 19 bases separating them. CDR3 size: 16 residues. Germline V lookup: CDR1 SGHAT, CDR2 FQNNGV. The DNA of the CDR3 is TGTGCCAGCAGCCTTCCACCTTTGGCAAAAACCTACGAGCAGTACTTC. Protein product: CASSLPPLAKTYEQYF.

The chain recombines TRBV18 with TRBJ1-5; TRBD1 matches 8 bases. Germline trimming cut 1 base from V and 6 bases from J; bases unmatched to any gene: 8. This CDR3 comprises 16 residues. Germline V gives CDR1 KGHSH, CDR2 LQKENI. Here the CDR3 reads CASSPLAGQGRQPQHF. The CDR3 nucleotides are TGTGCCAGCTCACCACTTGCCGGACAGGGCCGTCAGCCCCAGCATTTT.

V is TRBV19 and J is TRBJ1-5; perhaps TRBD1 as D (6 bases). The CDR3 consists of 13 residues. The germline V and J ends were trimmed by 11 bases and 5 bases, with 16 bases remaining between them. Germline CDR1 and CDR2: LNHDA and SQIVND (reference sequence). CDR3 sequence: CACRGGGHQPQHF. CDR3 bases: TGTGCCTGCAGGGGAGGGGGGCATCAGCCCCAGCATTTT.

The chain's CDR3 is CATSKDRGNEQFF. For the CDR3, the DNA is TGTGCCACCAGCAAGGACAGGGGGAATGAGCAGTTCTTC. The V and J genes are TRBV15 and TRBJ2-1; 10 nucleotides match TRBD1. Germline CDR1 reads LNHNV; CDR2 reads YYDKDF (reference sequence). The length of the CDR3 is 13 residues. Germline trimming cut 4 bases from V and 7 bases from J; bases unmatched to any gene: 1. Full variable domain (missing parts from reference TRBV15 and TRBJ2-1): DAMVIQNPRYQVTQFGKPVTLSCSQTLNHNVMYWYQQKSSQAPKLLFHYYDKDFNNEADTPDNFQSRRPNTSFCFLDIRSPGLGDTAMYLCATSKDRGNEQFFGPGTRLTVL.

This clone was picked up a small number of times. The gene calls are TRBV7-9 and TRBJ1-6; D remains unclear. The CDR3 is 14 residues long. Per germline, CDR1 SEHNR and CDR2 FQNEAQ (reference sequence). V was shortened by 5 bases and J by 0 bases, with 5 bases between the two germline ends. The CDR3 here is CASSQSSYNSPLHF. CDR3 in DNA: TGTGCCAGCAGCCAAAGCTCCTATAATTCACCCCTCCACTTT.

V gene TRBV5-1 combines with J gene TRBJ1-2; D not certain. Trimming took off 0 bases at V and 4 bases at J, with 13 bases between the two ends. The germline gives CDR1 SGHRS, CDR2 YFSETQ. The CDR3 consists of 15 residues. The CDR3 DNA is TGCGCCAGCAGCTTGGGACGCAGCCTCCTCTATGGCTACACCTTC. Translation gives CASSLGRSLLYGYTF. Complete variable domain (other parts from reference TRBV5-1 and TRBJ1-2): KAGVTQTPRYLIKTRGQQVTLSCSPISGHRSVSWYQQTPGQGLQFLFEYFSETQRNKGNFPGRFSGRQFSNSRSEMNVSTLELGDSALYLCASSLGRSLLYGYTFGSGTRLTVV.

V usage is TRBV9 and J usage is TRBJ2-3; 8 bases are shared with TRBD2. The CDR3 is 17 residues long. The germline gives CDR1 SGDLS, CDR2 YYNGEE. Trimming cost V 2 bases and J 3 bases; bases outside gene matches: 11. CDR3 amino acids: CASSVEGDGGVTDTQYF. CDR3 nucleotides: TGTGCCAGCAGCGTGGAGGGAGACGGGGGGGTGACAGATACGCAGTATTTT.

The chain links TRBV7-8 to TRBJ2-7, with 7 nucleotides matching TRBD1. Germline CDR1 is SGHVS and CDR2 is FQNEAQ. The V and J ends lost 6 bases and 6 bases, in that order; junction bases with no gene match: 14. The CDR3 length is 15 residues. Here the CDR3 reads CASSQGRQGDAEQYF. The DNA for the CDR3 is TGTGCCAGCAGTCAAGGCAGGCAGGGGGACGCCGAGCAGTACTTC.

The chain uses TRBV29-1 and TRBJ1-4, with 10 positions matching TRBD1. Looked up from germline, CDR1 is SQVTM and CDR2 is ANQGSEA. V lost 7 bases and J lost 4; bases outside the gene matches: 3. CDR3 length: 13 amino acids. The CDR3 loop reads CSGTGGGNEKLFF. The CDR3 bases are TGCAGCGGGACAGGGGGAGGTAATGAAAAACTGTTTTTT.